The clone carrying this TCR beta chain was observed at least ten times. The investigators amplified TCR beta CDR3 regions from RNA transcripts. First-round RT-PCR targeting the TCR CDR3 was performed with the HTBI primer set. TCRdb re-derived calls from the multiplex PCR reads in MiXCR, one entry per CDR3 protein. Among around 400,000 distinct CDR3 sequences listed, 15% to 18% were seen once. The sample originates from a study of T cells in Graves' hyperthyroidism and ophthalmopathy. Newly diagnosed hyperthyroidism, duration under 2 months, in patients aged 18 to 65. Uncontrolled infection, other autoimmune disease, pregnancy or lactation disqualified patients from enrolment. Every diagnosis used clinical symptoms, serum thyroxine and TRAb, thyroid ultrasound and orbital computed tomography. The trim removed 7 bases at V and 1 base at J, leaving 12 bases unmatched. The V gene's germline CDR1 is SGHRS and CDR2 YFSETQ. The CDR3 is made up of 17 amino acids.

The specimen was blood. The receptor's source is a woman between 18 and 30 years old with Graves' hyperthyroidism that later progressed to Graves' ophthalmopathy. V usage is TRBV5-1 and J usage is TRBJ2-1; TRBD2 matches at 9 bases. The CDR3 DNA sequence: TGCGCCAGCGCACCGGCGGGAGGGCGAAATTCCTACAATGAGCAGTTCTTC. This sequence encodes CASAPAGGRNSYNEQFF.